Sequencing of this T cell receptor beta chain was carried out in a study of control samples from healthy donors and cancer patients. The repertoire was sequenced with immunoSEQ multiplex PCR; TCRdb's copy has only in-frame clones and lacks some. Of around 170,000 clones in the sample, around 88% were seen once. A word on this clone: The same CDR3 can be traced to other DNA sequences in this sample.

Germline V gene data show CDR1 as SGHAT and CDR2 as FQNNGV. V shed 1 base and J 3 bases; nucleotides not matched to a gene: 2. This CDR3 spans 14 amino acids. This chain uses TRBV11-2 with TRBJ2-7, with 8 bases matching TRBD1. The receptor was isolated from a woman aged 30 to 39 in good health. Material for sequencing was blood. CDR3 residues: CASSLGTGSYEQYF. Here the CDR3 DNA reads TGTGCCAGCAGCTTAGGGACAGGGAGCTACGAGCAGTACTTC. Based on the CDR3 plus reference TRBV11-2 and TRBJ2-7, the full variable domain is EAGVAQSPRYKIIEKRQSVAFWCNPISGHATLYWYQQILGQGPKLLIQFQNNGVVDDSQLPKDRFSAERLKGVDSTLKIQPAKLEDSAVYLCASSLGTGSYEQYFGPGTRLTVT.